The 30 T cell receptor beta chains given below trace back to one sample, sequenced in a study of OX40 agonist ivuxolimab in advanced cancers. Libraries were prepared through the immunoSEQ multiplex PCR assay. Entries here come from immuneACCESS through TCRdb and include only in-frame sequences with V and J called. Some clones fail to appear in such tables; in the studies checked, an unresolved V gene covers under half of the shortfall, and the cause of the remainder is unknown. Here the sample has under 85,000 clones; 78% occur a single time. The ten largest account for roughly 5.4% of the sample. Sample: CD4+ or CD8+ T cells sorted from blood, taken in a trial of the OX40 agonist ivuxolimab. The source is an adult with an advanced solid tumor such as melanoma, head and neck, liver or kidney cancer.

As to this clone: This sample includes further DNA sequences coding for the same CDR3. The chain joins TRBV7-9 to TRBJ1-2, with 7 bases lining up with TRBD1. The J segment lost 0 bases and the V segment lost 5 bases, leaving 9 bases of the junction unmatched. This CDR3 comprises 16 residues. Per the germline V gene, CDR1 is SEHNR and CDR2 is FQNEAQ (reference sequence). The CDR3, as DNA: TGTGCCAGCAGCCCACAGGGGACTTCGCCTAACTATGGCTACACCTTC. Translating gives CASSPQGTSPNYGYTF. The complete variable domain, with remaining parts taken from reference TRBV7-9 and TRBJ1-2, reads DTGVSQNPRHKITKRGQNVTFRCDPISEHNRLYWYRQTLGQGPEFLTYFQNEAQLEKSRLLSDRFSAERPKGSFSTLEIQRTEQGDSAMYLCASSPQGTSPNYGYTFGSGTRLTVV.

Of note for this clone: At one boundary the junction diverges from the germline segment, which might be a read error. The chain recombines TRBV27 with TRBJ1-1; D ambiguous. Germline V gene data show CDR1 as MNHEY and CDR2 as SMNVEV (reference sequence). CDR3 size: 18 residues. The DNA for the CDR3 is TGTGCCAGCAGCTTATATCCTTCAACTTTATCCGTGAACACTGAAGCTTTCTTT. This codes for CASSLYPSTLSVNTEAFF.

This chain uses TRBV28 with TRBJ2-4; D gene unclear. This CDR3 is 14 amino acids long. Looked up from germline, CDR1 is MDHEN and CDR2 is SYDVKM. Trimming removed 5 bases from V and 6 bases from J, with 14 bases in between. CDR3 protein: CASSGYGSVNIQYF. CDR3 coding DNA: TGTGCCAGCAGTGGATACGGGTCGGTAAACATTCAGTACTTC.

DNA of the CDR3: TGCGCCAGTACCCGACAGAGCACAGATACGCAGTATTTT. Amino acid sequence: CASTRQSTDTQYF. This rearrangement joins TRBV5-1 to TRBJ2-3; the D gene is possibly TRBD1 (5 bases). CDR3 size: 13 residues. V was trimmed by 8 bases and J by 0 bases, leaving 10 bases between them. From germline, CDR1 is SGHRS and CDR2 YFSETQ.

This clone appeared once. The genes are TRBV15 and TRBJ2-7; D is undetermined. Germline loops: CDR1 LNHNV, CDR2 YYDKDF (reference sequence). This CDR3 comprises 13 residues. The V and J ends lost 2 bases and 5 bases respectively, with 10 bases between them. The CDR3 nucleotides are TGTGCCACCAGCAGAAGGTTTGCGGACGAGCAGTACTTC. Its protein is CATSRRFADEQYF.

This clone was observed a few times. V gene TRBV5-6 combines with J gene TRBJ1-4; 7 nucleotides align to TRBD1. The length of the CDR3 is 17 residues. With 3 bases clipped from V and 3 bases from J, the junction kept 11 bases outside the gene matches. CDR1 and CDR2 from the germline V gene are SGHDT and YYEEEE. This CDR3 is CASSWGGGRRSNEKLFF. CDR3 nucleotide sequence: TGTGCCAGCAGCTGGGGAGGGGGCAGGAGGTCTAATGAAAAACTGTTTTTT.

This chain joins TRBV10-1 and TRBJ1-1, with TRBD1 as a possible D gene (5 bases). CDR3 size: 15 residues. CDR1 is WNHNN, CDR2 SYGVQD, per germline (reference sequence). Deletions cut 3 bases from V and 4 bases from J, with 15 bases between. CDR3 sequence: CASSEAGLLGTEAFF. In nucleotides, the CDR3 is TGCGCCAGCAGTGAAGCGGGACTTCTGGGCACTGAAGCTTTCTTT.

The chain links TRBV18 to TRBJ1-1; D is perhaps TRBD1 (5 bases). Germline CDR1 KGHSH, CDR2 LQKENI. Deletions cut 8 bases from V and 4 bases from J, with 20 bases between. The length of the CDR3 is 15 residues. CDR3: CASLTRDREPTEAFF. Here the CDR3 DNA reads TGTGCCAGCCTAACAAGGGACCGTGAGCCCACTGAAGCTTTCTTT.

The CDR3 sequence is CASSSGTGINEQYF. CDR3 nucleotides: TGCGCCAGCAGCTCCGGGACAGGGATAAACGAGCAGTACTTC. This rearrangement joins TRBV5-1 to TRBJ2-7, with 9 bases matching TRBD1. The CDR3 loop spans 14 amino acids. After removal of 3 bases from V and 5 bases from J, the junction contained 6 bases not matched to a gene. The germline V gene has CDR1 SGHRS and CDR2 YFSETQ.

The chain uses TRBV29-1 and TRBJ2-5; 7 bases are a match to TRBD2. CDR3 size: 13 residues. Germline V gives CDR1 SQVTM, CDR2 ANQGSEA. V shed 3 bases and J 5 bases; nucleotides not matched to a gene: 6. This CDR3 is CSVEGGARETQYF. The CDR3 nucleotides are TGCAGCGTTGAGGGAGGGGCCAGGGAGACCCAGTACTTC.

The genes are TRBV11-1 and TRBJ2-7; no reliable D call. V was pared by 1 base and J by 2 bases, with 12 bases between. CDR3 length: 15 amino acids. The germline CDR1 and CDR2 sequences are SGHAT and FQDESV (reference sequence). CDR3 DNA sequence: TGTGCCAGCAGCTTAGGTTCGGCAGCTACCTACGAGCAGTACTTC. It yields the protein CASSLGSAATYEQYF.

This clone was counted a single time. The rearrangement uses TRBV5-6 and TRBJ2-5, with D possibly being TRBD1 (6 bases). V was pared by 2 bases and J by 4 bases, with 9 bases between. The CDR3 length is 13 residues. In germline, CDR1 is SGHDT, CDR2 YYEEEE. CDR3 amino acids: CASSFGQLETQYF. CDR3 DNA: TGTGCCAGCAGCTTTGGACAGCTAGAGACCCAGTACTTC.

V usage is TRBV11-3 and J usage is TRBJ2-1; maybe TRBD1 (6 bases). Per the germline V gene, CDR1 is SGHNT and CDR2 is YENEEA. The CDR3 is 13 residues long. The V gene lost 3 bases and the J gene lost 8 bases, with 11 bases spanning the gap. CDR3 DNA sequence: TGTGCCAGCAGCTTGAAACAGGGTGATGAGCAGTTCTTC. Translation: CASSLKQGDEQFF. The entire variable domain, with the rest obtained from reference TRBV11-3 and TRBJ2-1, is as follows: EAGVVQSPRYKIIEKKQPVAFWCNPISGHNTLYWYLQNLGQGPELLIRYENEEAVDDSQLPKDRFSAERLKGVDSTLKIQPAELGDSAVYLCASSLKQGDEQFFGPGTRLTVL.

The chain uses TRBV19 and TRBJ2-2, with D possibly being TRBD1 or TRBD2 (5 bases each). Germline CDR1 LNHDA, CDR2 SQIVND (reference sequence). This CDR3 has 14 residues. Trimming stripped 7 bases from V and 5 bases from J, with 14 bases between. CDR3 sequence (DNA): TGTGCCAGTACCTCGGGACCTGGGACCGGGGAGCTGTTTTTT. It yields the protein CASTSGPGTGELFF.

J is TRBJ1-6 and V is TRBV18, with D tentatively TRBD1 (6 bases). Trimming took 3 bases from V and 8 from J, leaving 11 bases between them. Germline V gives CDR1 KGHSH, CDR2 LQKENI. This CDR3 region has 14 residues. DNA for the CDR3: TGTGCCAGCTCACCCGGGGGCCACGATTCACCCCTCCACTTT. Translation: CASSPGGHDSPLHF.

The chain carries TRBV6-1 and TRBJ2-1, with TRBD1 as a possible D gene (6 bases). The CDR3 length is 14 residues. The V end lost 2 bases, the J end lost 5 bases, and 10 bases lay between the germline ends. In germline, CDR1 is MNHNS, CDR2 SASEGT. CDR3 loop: CASSEQGNNNEQFF. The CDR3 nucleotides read TGTGCCAGCAGTGAACAGGGGAACAACAATGAGCAGTTCTTC.

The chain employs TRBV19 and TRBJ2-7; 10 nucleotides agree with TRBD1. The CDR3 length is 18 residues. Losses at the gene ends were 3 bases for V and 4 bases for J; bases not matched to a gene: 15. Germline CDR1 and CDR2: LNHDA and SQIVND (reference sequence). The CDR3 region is CASSIRRTGGPGRYEQYF. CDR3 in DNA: TGTGCCAGTAGTATCCGTCGGACAGGGGGTCCCGGGAGATACGAGCAGTACTTC. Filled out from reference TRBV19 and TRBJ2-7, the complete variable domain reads DGGITQSPKYLFRKEGQNVTLSCEQNLNHDAMYWYRQDPGQGLRLIYYSQIVNDFQKGDIAEGYSVSREKKESFPLTVTSAQKNPTAFYLCASSIRRTGGPGRYEQYFGPGTRLTVT.

Written as DNA, the CDR3 is TGTGCCAGCAGCCCCGGGACAGGGGGCTTCTACGAGCAGTACTTC. As protein: CASSPGTGGFYEQYF. The chain recombines TRBV7-2 with TRBJ2-7; 12 nucleotides line up with TRBD1. The V gene end was trimmed by 5 bases and the J gene end by 3 bases; junction bases not matched to a gene: 5. The CDR3 is made up of 15 amino acids. Germline loops: CDR1 SGHTA, CDR2 FQGNSA.

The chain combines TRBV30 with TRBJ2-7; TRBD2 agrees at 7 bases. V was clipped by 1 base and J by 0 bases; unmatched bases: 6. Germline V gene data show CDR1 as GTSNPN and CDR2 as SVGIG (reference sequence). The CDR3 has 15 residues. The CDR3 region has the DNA TGTGCCTGGAGTGGCGACGGGGGGAGCTCCTACGAGCAGTACTTC. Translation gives CAWSGDGGSSYEQYF.

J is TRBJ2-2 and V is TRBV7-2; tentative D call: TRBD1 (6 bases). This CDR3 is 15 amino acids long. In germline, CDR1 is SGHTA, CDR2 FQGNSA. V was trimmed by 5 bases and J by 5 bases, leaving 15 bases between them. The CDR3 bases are TGTGCCAGCAGCCAAGTGACAGGAACAACCGGGGAGCTGTTTTTT. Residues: CASSQVTGTTGELFF.

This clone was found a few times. The CDR3 here is CASRGTGDSPLHF. CDR3 nucleotides: TGCGCCAGCAGGGGGACAGGAGATTCACCCCTCCACTTT. This chain connects TRBV10-2 to TRBJ1-6; TRBD1 aligns across 8 bases. The CDR3 spans 13 residues. V trimming: 6 bases; J trimming: 8 bases; junction bases outside the gene matches: 3. Germline V gives CDR1 WSHSY, CDR2 SAAADI.

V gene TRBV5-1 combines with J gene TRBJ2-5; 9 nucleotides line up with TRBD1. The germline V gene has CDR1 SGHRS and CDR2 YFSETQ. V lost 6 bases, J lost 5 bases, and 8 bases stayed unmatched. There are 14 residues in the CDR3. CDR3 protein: CASTTRTGEETQYF. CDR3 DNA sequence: TGCGCCAGCACCACTAGGACAGGGGAGGAGACCCAGTACTTC. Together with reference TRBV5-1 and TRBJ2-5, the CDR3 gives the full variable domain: KAGVTQTPRYLIKTRGQQVTLSCSPISGHRSVSWYQQTPGQGLQFLFEYFSETQRNKGNFPGRFSGRQFSNSRSEMNVSTLELGDSALYLCASTTRTGEETQYFGPGTRLLVL.

The CDR3 loop reads CASSSWGQGSKNIQYF. In DNA, the CDR3 is TGTGCCAGTAGTTCGTGGGGACAGGGAAGTAAAAACATTCAGTACTTC. The chain employs TRBV19 and TRBJ2-4, with 9 bases matching TRBD1. Trimming removed 5 bases from V and 4 bases from J; junction bases left unmatched: 9. This CDR3 comprises 16 residues. CDR1 and CDR2 (germline): LNHDA, SQIVND (reference sequence).

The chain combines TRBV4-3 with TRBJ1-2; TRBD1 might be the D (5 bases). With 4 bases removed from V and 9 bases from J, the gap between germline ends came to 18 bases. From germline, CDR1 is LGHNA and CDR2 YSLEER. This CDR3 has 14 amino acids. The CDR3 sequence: CASSRTAGGGSYTF. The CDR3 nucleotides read TGCGCCAGCAGCCGAACGGCTGGGGGGGGGAGCTACACCTTC.

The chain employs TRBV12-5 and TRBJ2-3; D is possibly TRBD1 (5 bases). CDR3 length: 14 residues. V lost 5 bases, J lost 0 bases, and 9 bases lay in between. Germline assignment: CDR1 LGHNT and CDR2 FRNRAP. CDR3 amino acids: CASGQTDSTDTQYF. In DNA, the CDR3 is TGTGCTAGTGGTCAGACAGATAGCACAGATACGCAGTATTTT.

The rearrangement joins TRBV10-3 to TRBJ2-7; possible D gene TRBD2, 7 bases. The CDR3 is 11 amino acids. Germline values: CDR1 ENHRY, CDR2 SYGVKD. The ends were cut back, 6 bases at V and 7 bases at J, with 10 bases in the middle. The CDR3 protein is CAISRGGEQYF. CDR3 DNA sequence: TGTGCCATCAGCAGGGGAGGGGAGCAGTACTTC.

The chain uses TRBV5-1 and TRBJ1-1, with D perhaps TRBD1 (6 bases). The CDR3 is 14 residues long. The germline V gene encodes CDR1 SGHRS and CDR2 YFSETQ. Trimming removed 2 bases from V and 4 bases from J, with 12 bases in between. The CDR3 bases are TGCGCCAGCAGCTTCCGGACAGAGGGCACTGAAGCTTTCTTT. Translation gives CASSFRTEGTEAFF.

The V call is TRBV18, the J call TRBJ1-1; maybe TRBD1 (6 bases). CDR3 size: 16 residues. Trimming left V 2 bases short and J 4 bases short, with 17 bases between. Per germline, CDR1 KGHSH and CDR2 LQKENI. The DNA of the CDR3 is TGTGCCAGCTCACCATCGGGGGCCACTGTGGTCACTGAAGCTTTCTTT. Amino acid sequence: CASSPSGATVVTEAFF.

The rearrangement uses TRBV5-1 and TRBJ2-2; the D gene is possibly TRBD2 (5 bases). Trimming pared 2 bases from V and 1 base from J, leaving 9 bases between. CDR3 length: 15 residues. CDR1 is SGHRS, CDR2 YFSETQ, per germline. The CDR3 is CASSFVRGNTGELFF. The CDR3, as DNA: TGCGCCAGCAGCTTCGTTCGGGGGAACACCGGGGAGCTGTTTTTT.

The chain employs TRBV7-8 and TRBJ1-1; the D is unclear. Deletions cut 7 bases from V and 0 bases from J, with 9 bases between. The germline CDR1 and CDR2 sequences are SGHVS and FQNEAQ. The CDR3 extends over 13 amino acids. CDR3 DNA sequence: TGTGCCAGCACTCCCAGCATGAACACTGAAGCTTTCTTT. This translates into CASTPSMNTEAFF.